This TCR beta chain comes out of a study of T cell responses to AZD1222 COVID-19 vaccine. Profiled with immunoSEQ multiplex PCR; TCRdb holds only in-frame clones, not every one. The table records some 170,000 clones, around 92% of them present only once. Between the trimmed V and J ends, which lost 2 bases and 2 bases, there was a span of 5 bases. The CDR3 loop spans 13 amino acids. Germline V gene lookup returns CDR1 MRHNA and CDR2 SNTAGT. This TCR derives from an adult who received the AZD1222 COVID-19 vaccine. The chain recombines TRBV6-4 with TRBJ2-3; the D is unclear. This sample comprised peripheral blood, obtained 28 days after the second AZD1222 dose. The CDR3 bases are TGTGCCAGCAGTGACAGGACCACAGATACGCAGTATTTT. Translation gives CASSDRTTDTQYF.